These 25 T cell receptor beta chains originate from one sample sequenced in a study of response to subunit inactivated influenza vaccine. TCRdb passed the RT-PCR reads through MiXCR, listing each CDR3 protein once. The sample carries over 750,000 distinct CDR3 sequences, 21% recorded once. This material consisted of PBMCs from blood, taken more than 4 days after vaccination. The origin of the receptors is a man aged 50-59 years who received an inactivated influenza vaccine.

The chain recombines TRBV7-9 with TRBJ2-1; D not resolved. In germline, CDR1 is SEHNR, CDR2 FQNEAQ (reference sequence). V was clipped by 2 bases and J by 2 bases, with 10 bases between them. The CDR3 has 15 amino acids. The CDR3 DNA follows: TGTGCCAGCAGCTTATTGGTCTCTCCCTACAATGAGCAGTTCTTC. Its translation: CASSLLVSPYNEQFF. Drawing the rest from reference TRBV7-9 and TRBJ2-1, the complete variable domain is DTGVSQNPRHKITKRGQNVTFRCDPISEHNRLYWYRQTLGQGPEFLTYFQNEAQLEKSRLLSDRFSAERPKGSFSTLEIQRTEQGDSAMYLCASSLLVSPYNEQFFGPGTRLTVL.

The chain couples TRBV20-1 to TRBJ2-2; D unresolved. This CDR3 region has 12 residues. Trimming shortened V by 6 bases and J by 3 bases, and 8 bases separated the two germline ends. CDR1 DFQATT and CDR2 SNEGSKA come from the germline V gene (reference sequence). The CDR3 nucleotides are TGCAGTGCCCATGGGGACACCGGGGAGCTGTTTTTT. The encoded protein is CSAHGDTGELFF.

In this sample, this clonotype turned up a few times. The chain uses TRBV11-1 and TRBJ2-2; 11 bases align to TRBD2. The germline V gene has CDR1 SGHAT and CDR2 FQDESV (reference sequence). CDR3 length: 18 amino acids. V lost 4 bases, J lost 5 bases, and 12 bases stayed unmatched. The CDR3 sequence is CASSYFTSGSRRTGELFF. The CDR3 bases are TGTGCCAGCAGCTATTTCACTAGCGGGAGCCGGAGAACCGGGGAGCTGTTTTTT.

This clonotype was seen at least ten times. The CDR3 region has the DNA TGTGCCAGCAGACCCCAGGGCGTACTTAGCACAGATACGCAGTATTTT. Amino acid sequence: CASRPQGVLSTDTQYF. The V and J genes are TRBV12-3 or TRBV12-4 and TRBJ2-3; a weak D match, TRBD1 (5 bases). CDR3 length: 16 residues. V lost 6 bases and J lost 0, with 16 bases in between.

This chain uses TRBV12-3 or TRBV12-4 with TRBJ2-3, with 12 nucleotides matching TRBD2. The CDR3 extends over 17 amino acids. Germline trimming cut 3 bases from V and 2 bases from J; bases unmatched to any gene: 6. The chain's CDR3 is CASSFASSGGVTDTQYF. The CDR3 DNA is TGTGCCAGCAGTTTCGCGTCTAGCGGGGGGGTCACAGATACGCAGTATTTT.

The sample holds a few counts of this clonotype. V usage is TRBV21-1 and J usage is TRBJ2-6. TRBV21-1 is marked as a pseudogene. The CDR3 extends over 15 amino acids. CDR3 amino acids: CASSKVESGGNVLTF. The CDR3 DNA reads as TGTGCCAGCAGCAAAGTTGAATCGGGGGGGAACGTCCTGACTTTC.

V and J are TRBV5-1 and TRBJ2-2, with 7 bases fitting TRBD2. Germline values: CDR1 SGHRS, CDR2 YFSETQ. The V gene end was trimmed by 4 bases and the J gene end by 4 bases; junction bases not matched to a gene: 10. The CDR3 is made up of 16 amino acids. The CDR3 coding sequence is TGCGCCAGCAGCCCGGTCGGCGCTAGCGGCACCGGGGAGCTGTTTTTT. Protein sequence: CASSPVGASGTGELFF.

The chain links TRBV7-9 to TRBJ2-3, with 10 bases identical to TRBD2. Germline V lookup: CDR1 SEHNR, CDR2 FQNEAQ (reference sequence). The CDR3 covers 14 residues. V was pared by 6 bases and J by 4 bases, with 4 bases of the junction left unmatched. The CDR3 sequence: CASRIAGGSDTQYF. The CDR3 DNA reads TGTGCCAGCAGAATAGCGGGGGGTTCAGATACGCAGTATTTT. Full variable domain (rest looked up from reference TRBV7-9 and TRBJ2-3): DTGVSQNPRHKITKRGQNVTFRCDPISEHNRLYWYRQTLGQGPEFLTYFQNEAQLEKSRLLSDRFSAERPKGSFSTLEIQRTEQGDSAMYLCASRIAGGSDTQYFGPGTRLTVL.

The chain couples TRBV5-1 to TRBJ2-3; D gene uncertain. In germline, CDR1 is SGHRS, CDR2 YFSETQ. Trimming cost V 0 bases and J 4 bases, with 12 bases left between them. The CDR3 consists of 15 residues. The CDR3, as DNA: TGCGCCAGCAGCTTGGGTGGTAGCAGGTCAGATACGCAGTATTTT. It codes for CASSLGGSRSDTQYF.

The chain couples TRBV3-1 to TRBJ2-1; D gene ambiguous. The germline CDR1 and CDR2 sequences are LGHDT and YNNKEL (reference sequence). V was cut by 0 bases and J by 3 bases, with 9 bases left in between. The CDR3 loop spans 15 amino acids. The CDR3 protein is CASSQDRKGYNEQFF. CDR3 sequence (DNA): TGTGCCAGCAGCCAAGATAGGAAGGGCTACAATGAGCAGTTCTTC.

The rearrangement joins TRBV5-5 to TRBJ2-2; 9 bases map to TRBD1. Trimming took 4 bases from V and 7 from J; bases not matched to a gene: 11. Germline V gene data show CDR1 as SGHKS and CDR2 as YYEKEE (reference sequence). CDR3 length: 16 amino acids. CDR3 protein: CASSPPGQGSFGELFF. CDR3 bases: TGTGCCAGCAGCCCACCGGGACAGGGAAGTTTCGGGGAGCTGTTTTTT.

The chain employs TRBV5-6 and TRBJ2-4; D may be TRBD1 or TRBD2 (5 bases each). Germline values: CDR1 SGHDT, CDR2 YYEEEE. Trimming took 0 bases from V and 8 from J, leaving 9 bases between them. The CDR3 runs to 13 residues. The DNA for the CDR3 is TGTGCCAGCAGCTTGGTGGGACGGGACATTCAGTACTTC. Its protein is CASSLVGRDIQYF.

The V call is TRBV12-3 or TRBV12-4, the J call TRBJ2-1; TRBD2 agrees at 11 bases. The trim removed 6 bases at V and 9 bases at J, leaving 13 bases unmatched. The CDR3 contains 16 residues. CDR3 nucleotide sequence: TGTGCCAGCAGCCGACCTAGCGGGAGGACCTTAAGTGAGCAGTTCTTC. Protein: CASSRPSGRTLSEQFF.

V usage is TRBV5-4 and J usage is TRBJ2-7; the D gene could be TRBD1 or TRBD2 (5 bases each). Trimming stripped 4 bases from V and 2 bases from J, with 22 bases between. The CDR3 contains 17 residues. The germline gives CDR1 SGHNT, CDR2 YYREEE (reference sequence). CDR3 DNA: TGTGCCAGCAGCCCAAGTCGGGGACGTGGGCTGGCCTACGAGCAGTACTTC. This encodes CASSPSRGRGLAYEQYF.

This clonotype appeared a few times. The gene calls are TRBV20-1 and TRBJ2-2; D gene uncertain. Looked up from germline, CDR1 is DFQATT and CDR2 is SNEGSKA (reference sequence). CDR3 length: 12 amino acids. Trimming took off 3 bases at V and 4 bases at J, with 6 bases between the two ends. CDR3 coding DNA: TGCAGTGCTAGTTCGATCACCGGGGAGCTGTTTTTT. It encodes CSASSITGELFF.

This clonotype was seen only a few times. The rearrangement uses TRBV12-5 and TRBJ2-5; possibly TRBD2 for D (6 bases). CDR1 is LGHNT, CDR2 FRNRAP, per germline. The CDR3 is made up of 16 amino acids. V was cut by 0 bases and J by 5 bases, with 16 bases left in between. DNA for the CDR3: TGTGCTAGTGGTTTGGTACCCCTAGCGCCGGGGGAGACCCAGTACTTC. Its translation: CASGLVPLAPGETQYF. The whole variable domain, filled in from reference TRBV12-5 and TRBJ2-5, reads DARVTQTPRHKVTEMGQEVTMRCQPILGHNTVFWYRQTMMQGLELLAYFRNRAPLDDSGMPKDRFSAEMPDATLATLKIQPSEPRDSAVYFCASGLVPLAPGETQYFGPGTRLLVL.

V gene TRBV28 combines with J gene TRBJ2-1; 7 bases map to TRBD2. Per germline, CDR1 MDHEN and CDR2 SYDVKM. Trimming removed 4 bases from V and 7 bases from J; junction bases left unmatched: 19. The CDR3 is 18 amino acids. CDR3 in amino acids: CASSSSRLGGYFSNEQFF. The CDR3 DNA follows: TGTGCCAGCAGTTCTAGCCGCCTGGGGGGGTATTTCTCAAATGAGCAGTTCTTC.

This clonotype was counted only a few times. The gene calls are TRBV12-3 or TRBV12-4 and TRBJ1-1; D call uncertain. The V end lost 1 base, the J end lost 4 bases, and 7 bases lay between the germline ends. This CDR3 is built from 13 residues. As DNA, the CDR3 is TGTGCCAGCAGTTTAGGGGATCGCACTGAAGCTTTCTTT. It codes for CASSLGDRTEAFF.

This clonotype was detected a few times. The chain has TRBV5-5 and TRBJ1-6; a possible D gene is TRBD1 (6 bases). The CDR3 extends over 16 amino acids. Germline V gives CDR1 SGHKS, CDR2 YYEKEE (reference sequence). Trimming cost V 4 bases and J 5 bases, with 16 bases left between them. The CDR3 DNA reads TGTGCCAGCAGCCGTCAGGGGACGGGAGATAATTCACCCCTCCACTTT. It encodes CASSRQGTGDNSPLHF.

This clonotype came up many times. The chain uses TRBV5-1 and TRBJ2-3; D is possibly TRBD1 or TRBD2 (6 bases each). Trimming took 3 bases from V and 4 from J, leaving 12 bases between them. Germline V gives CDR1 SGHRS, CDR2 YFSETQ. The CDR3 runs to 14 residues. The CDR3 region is CASSYNREADTQYF. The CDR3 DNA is TGCGCCAGCAGCTATAACAGGGAGGCAGATACGCAGTATTTT. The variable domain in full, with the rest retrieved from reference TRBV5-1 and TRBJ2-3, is KAGVTQTPRYLIKTRGQQVTLSCSPISGHRSVSWYQQTPGQGLQFLFEYFSETQRNKGNFPGRFSGRQFSNSRSEMNVSTLELGDSALYLCASSYNREADTQYFGPGTRLTVL.

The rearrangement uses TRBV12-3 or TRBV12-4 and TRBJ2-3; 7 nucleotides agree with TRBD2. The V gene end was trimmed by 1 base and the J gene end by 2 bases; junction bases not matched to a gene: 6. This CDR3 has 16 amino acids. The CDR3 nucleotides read TGTGCCAGCAGTTTAGGTCTAGCGGACCTCACAGATACGCAGTATTTT. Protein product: CASSLGLADLTDTQYF.

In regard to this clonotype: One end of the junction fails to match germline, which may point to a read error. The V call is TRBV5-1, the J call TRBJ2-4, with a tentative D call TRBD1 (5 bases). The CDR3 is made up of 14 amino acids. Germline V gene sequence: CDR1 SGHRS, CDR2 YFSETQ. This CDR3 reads CASSFEGAKNFQYF. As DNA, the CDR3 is TGCGCCAGCAGCTTCGAAGGGGCCAAAAACTTTCAGTACTTC.

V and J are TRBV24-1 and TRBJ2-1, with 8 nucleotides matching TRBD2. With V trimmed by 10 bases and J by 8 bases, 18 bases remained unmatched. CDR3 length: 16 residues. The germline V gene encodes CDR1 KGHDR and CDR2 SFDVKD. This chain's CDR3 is CATSGGGTSVIDEQFF. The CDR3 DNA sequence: TGTGCCACGAGCGGCGGGGGGACTAGTGTAATCGATGAGCAGTTCTTC.

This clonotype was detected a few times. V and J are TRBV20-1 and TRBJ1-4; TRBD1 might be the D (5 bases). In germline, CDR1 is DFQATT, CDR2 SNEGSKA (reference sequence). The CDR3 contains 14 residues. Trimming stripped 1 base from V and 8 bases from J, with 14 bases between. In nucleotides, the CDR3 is TGCAGTGCTAGAGTTGGGAGGGGAGTAGAAAAACTGTTTTTT. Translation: CSARVGRGVEKLFF.

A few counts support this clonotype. CDR3 region: CASSGGRSSTDTQYF. CDR3 DNA: TGTGCCAGCAGCGGGGGGCGGAGTAGCACAGATACGCAGTATTTT. The gene calls are TRBV5-8 and TRBJ2-3; D is perhaps TRBD1 or TRBD2 (6 bases each). The CDR3 extends over 15 amino acids. From germline, CDR1 is SGHTS and CDR2 YDEGEE. V shed 4 bases and J shed 0 bases, with 12 bases lying between them.